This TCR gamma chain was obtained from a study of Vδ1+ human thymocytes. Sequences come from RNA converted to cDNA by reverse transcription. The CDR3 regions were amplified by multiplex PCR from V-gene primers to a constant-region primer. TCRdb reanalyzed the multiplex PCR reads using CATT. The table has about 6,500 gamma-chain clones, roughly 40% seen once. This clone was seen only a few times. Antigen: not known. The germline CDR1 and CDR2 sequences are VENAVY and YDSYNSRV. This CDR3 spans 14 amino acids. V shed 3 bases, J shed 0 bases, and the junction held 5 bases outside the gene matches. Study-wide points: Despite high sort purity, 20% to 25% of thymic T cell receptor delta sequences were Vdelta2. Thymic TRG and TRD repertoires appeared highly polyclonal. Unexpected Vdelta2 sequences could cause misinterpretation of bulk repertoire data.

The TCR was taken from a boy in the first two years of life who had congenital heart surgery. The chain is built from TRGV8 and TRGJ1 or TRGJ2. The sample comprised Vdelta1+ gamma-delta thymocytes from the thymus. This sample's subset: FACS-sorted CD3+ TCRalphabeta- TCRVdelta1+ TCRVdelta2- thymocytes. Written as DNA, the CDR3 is TGTGCCACCTGGGATCGTTCGAATTATTATAAGAAACTCTTT. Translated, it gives CATWDRSNYYKKLF.